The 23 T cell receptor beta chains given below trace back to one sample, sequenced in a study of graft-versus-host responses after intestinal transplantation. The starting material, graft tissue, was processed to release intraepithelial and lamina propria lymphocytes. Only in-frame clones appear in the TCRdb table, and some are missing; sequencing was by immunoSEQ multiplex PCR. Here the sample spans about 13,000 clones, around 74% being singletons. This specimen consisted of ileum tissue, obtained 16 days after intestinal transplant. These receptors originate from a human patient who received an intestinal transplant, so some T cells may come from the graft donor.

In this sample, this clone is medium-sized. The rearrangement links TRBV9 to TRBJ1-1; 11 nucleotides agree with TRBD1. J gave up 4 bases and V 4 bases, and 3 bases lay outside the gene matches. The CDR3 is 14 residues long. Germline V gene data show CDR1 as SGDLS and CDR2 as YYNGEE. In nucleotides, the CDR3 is TGTGCCAGCAGCTTGGGACAGGGGGGCACTGAAGCTTTCTTT. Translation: CASSLGQGGTEAFF. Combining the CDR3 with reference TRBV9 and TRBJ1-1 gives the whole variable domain DSGVTQTPKHLITATGQRVTLRCSPRSGDLSVYWYQQSLDQGLQFLIQYYNGEERAKGNILERFSAQQFPDLHSELNLSSLELGDSALYFCASSLGQGGTEAFFGQGTRLTVV.

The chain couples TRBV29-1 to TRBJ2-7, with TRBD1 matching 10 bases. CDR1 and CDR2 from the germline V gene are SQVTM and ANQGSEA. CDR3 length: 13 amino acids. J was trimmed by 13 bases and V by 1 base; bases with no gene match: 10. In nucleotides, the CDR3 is TGCAGCGTTGAAGTGAGGACCGGGACAGGGGTTTACTTC. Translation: CSVEVRTGTGVYF.

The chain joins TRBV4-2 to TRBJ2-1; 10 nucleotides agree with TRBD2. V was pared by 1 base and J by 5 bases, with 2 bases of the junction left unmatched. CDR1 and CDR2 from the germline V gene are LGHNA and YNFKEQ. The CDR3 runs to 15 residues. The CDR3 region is CASSQVTSGNNEQFF. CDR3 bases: TGTGCCAGCAGCCAAGTAACTAGCGGGAACAATGAGCAGTTCTTC.

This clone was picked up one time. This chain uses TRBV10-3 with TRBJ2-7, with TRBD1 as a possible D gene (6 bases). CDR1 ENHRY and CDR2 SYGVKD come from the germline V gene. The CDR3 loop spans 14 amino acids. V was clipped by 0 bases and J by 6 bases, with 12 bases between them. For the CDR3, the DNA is TGTGCCATCAGTGAGTCTATGGCAGGGGTCGAGCAGTACTTC. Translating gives CAISESMAGVEQYF.

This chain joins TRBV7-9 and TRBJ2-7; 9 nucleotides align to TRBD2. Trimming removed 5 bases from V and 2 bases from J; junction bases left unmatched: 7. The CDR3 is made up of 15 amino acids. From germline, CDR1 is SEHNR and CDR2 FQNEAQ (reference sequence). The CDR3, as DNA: TGTGCCAGCAGCCGATCCCTAGCGGGACCCTACGAGCAGTACTTC. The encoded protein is CASSRSLAGPYEQYF.

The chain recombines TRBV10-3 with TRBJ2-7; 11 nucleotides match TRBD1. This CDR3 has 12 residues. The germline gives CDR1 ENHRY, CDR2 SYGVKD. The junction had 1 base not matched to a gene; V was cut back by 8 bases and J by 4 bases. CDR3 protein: CAIGDRGYEQYF. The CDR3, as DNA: TGTGCCATCGGGGACAGGGGGTACGAGCAGTACTTC.

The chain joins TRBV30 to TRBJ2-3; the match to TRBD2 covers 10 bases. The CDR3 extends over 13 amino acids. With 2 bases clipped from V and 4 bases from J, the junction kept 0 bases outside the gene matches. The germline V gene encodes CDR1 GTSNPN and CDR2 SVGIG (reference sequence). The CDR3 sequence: CAWSLAGADTQYF. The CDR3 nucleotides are TGTGCCTGGAGTCTAGCGGGAGCAGATACGCAGTATTTT.

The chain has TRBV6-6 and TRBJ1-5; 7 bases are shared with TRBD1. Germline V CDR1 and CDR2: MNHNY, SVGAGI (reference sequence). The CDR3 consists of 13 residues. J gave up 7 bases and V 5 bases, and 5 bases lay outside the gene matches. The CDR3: CASSPTGPQPQHF. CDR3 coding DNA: TGTGCCAGCAGTCCGACAGGGCCGCAGCCCCAGCATTTT.

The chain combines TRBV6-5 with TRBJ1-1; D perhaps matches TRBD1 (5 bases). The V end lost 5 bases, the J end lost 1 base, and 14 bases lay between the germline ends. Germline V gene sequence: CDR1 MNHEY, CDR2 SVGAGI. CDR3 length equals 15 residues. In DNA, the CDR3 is TGTGCCAGCAGTATGGGGCCCGGCCCGAACACTGAAGCTTTCTTT. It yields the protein CASSMGPGPNTEAFF.

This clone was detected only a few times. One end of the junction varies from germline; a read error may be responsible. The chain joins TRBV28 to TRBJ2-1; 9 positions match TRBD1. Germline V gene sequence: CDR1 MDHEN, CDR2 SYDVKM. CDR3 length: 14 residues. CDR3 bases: TGTGCCAGCAGTCTATGGGACAGGGACAATGAGCAGTTCTTC. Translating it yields CASSLWDRDNEQFF. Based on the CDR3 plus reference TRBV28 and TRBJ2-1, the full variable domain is DVKVTQSSRYLVKRTGEKVFLECVQDMDHENMFWYRQDPGLGLRLIYFSYDVKMKEKGDIPEGYSVSREKKERFSLILESASTNQTSMYLCASSLWDRDNEQFFGPGTRLTVL.

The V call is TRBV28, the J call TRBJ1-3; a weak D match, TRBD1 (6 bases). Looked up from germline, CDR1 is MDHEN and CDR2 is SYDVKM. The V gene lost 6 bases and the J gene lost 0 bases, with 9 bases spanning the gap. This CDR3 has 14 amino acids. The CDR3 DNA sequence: TGTGCCAGCAGCCGGGACACCTCTGGAAACACCATATATTTT. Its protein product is CASSRDTSGNTIYF.

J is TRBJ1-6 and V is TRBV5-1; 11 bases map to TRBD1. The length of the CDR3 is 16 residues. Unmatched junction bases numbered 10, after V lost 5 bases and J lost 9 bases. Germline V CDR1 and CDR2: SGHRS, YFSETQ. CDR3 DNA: TGCGCCAGCAGGGGGGACTTCGGACAGGGGGCTTCACCCCTCCACTTT. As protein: CASRGDFGQGASPLHF.

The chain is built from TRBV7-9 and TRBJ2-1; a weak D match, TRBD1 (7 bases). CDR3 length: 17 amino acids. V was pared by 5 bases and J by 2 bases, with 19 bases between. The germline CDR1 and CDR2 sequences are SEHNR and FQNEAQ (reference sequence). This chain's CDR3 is CASSPLTQGRPYNEQFF. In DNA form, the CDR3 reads TGTGCCAGCAGCCCTTTAACACAGGGGAGGCCCTACAATGAGCAGTTCTTC.

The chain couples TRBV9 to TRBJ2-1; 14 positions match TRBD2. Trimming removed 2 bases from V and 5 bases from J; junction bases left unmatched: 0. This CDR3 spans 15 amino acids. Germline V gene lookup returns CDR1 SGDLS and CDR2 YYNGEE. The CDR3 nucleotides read TGTGCCAGCAGCGTGGGACTAGCGGGGGACAATGAGCAGTTCTTC. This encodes CASSVGLAGDNEQFF. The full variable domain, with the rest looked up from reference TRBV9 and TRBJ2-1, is DSGVTQTPKHLITATGQRVTLRCSPRSGDLSVYWYQQSLDQGLQFLIQYYNGEERAKGNILERFSAQQFPDLHSELNLSSLELGDSALYFCASSVGLAGDNEQFFGPGTRLTVL.

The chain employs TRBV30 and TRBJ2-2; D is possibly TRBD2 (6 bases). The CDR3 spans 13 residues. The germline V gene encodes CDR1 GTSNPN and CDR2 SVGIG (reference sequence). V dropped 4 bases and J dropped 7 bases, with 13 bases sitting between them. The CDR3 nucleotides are TGTGCCTGGACCCGAGGGGAGGACGGGGAGCTGTTTTTT. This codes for CAWTRGEDGELFF.

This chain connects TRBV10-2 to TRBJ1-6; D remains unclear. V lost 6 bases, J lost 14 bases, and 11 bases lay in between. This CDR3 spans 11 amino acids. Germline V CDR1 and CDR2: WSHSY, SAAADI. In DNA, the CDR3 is TGCGCCAGCAGCCCCGCCGGGACCCTCCACTTT. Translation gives CASSPAGTLHF.

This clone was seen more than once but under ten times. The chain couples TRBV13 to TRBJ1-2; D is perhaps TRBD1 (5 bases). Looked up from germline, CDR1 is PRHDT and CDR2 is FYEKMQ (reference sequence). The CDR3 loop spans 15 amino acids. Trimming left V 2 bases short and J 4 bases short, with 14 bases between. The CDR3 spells CASSLRDGGGYGYTF. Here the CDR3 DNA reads TGTGCCAGCAGCTTAAGAGACGGGGGAGGCTATGGCTACACCTTC.

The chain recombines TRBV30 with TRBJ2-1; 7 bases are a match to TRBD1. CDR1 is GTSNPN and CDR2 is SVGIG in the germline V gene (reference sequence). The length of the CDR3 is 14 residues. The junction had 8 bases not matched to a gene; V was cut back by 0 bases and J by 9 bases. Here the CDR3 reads CAWSVRWDRGEQFF. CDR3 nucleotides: TGTGCCTGGAGTGTACGATGGGACAGAGGTGAGCAGTTCTTC.

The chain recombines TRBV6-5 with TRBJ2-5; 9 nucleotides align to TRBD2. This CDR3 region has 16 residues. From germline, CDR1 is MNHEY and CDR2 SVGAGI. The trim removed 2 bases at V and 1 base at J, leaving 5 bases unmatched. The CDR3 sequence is CASSYGGLASQETQYF. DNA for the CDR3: TGTGCCAGCAGTTACGGGGGACTAGCCTCCCAAGAGACCCAGTACTTC.

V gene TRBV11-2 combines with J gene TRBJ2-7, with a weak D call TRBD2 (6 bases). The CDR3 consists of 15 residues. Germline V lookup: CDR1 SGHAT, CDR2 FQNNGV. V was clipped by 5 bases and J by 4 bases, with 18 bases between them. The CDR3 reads CASSRFRGGIYEQYF. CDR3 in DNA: TGTGCCAGCAGCCGGTTTAGAGGAGGGATATACGAGCAGTACTTC.

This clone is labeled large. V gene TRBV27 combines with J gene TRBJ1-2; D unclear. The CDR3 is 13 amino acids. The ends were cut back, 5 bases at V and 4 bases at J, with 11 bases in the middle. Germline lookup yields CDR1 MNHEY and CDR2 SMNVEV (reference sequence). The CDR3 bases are TGTGCCAGCAGTCCTATCCCGCCCTATGGCTACACCTTC. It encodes CASSPIPPYGYTF.

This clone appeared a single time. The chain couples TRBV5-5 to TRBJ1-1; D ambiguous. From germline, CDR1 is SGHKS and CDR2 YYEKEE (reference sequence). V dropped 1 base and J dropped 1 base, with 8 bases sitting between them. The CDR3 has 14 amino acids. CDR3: CASSLIQPNTEAFF. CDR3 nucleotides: TGTGCCAGCAGCTTGATACAGCCGAACACTGAAGCTTTCTTT. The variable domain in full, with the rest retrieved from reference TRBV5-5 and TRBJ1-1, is DAGVTQSPTHLIKTRGQQVTLRCSPISGHKSVSWYQQVLGQGPQFIFQYYEKEERGRGNFPDRFSARQFPNYSSELNVNALLLGDSALYLCASSLIQPNTEAFFGQGTRLTVV.

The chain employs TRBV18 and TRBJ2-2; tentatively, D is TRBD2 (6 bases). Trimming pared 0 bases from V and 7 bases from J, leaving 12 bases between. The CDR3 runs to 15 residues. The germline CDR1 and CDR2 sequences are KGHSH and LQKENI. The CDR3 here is CASSPPTGGYGELFF. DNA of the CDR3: TGTGCCAGCTCACCACCCACCGGGGGTTACGGGGAGCTGTTTTTT.